Described below is a single T cell receptor (beta chain) sequence and its context. This clone was recorded once. The antigen it binds to is not known. Per-base quality was not reported, and no clone a single base away is much larger than it. The data originate from a study of blood T cell repertoires in COVID-19 (dated by TCRdb to 2018 to 2020). Some background on the complete study: Collaborator samples came from the United States, Italy and Spain and covered acute and convalescent phases of COVID-19. The prospective study material was composed of cDNA or gDNA derived from T cells, B-cell-depleted T cells, or PBMCs. Deeply sampled blood TCRbeta repertoires from subjects exposed to, actively infected with, or recovered from COVID-19 were included in the dataset. A freely available public database, intended as a resource for researchers studying the immune response to SARS-CoV-2, is where the repertoires were released. Samples were obtained from the ongoing ImmuneRACE study (first 160 participants) and from some 1,200 subjects provided by 6 global collaborators. Nearly every sample came with metadata listing a de-identified subject ID, COVID-19 status, age in years and sex. Where available, HLA class I and class II types were obtained from metadata supplied by the sample provider rather than from assay-based typing.

Each collaborating institution followed its own protocols to collect whole blood in K2EDTA tubes. Collaborator samples were shipped for TCRbeta analysis as frozen whole blood, isolated PBMCs, or DNA extracted from either sample type. Including cysteine and phenylalanine, the CDR3 has 14 amino acids. The entry retains the CDR3 DNA only, 42 bases that are in frame from base 1. According to the germline V gene, CDR1 reads SGHTA and CDR2 reads FQGTGA. V is trimmed back by 4 bases and J by 9 bases, and the junction contains 11 bases that no gene match accounts for. The immunoSEQ Assay, a bias-controlled multiplex PCR, was used to amplify TCRbeta CDR3 regions from genomic DNA. As for the original processing: Nucleated cell counts per sample were estimated from amplification of reference gene primers within the assay. To quantify the absolute abundance of each unique TCRbeta CDR3 rearrangement, sequence reads were collapsed and filtered. For each sample, productive Simpson clonality was calculated as the square root of Simpson's diversity index over productive rearrangements. Held by TCRdb, this immuneACCESS table contains in-frame sequences only and omits some clones. Under half of the omission traces to an unresolved V gene where checked; the cause of the rest is unknown. The V and J calls and clone size come from that table; D and trimming were worked out from the DNA. The table for this sample lists over 400,000 clones; approximately 85% of them were counted only once. The leading ten clones occupy 3.2% of the sample.

Overall study results and their limits: The amount of clinical and demographic metadata varied by source and participant and was provided uncurated.

The sequenced sample was peripheral blood. The sequence is built from TRBV7-3 and TRBJ2-5; 7 middle bases align to TRBD2. This receptor was identified in a human donor in a cohort sampled during active COVID-19. This receptor has the CDR3 CASSSPPAGRAQYF. The nucleotides read TGTGCCAGCAGCTCCCCCCCTGCGGGGAGGGCCCAGTACTTC.